This T cell receptor beta chain was profiled in a study of siplizumab effects on memory and regulatory T cells. Using immunoSEQ multiplex PCR, the repertoire was profiled, and TCRdb retains in-frame clones only, with some absent. The sample gives about 64,000 clones, nearly 98% of which show up once; 0.08% to 0.1% is in the top ten. The length of the CDR3 is 13 residues. Germline V CDR1 and CDR2: MGHRA, YSYEKL. Deletions cut 3 bases from V and 2 bases from J, with 6 bases between. Sequenced input: naive CD8+ T cells sorted from blood. This chain uses TRBV4-1 with TRBJ2-3; D is undetermined. The TCR originated in a human donor in good health. The CDR3 here is CASSHPATDTQYF. Here the CDR3 DNA reads TGCGCCAGCAGCCACCCAGCCACAGATACGCAGTATTTT.